These T cell receptor beta chains were read from a single sample in a study of blood T cell repertoires in COVID-19. Profiled with immunoSEQ multiplex PCR; TCRdb holds only in-frame clones, not every one. Seen here are 250,000 or so clones, around 89% observed once, and the top ten hold roughly 2.6%. The specimen was peripheral blood. The origin of the receptors is a man aged 25-40 years with COVID-19, enrolled during active disease. CDR3s include the opening cysteine and the closing phenylalanine or tryptophan. D genes are given only for firm matches. A clone size is listed for some rows: how often the clone was seen (once, few, many), or a class if it is expanded.

size: NA
D: TRBD1
J: TRBJ1-6
V: TRBV11-2
DNA: TGTGCCAGCAGCTTTTGGGACAGTAGCTCCTATAATTCACCCCTCCACTTT
CDR3: CASSFWDSSSYNSPLHF

size: NA
D: NA
J: TRBJ2-1
V: TRBV7-2
DNA: TGTGCCAGCAGCTCAACATACAATGAGCAGTTCTTC
CDR3: CASSSTYNEQFF

size: NA
D: TRBD2
J: TRBJ2-1
V: TRBV12-5
DNA: TGTGCTAGTGGTCCCATAGCGGGGGGGCCCTACAATGAGCAGTTCTTC
CDR3: CASGPIAGGPYNEQFF

size: NA
D: TRBD1
J: TRBJ2-7
V: TRBV27
DNA: TGTGCCAGCAGTATGACAGGGGTAGGCCACGAGCAGTACTTC
CDR3: CASSMTGVGHEQYF

size: NA
D: NA
J: TRBJ1-1
V: TRBV12-3/TRBV12-4
DNA: TGTGCCAGCAGTATTACGGGGGTGGGCGCTTTCTTT
CDR3: CASSITGVGAFF

size: NA
D: TRBD1
J: TRBJ1-3
V: TRBV5-1
DNA: TGCGCCAGCAGCGAGGGACAGGGGAACACCATATATTTT
CDR3: CASSEGQGNTIYF

size: NA
D: NA
J: TRBJ1-1
V: TRBV10-3
DNA: TGTGCCATCAGTGAGTCAGCTGGAGGCCCCACTGAAGCTTTCTTT
CDR3: CAISESAGGPTEAFF

size: NA
D: NA
J: TRBJ1-5
V: TRBV12-3/TRBV12-4
DNA: TGTGCCAGCAGTTTTCTAAATCAGCCCCAGCATTTT
CDR3: CASSFLNQPQHF

size: NA
D: NA
J: TRBJ2-7
V: TRBV7-8
DNA: TGTGCCAGCAGCTTAGGCGGCTTTACCGACGAGCAGTACTTC
CDR3: CASSLGGFTDEQYF

size: once
D: TRBD2
J: TRBJ2-3
V: TRBV15
DNA: TGTGCCACCAGCAGGGCCGACATTTTTCTATTAGCGGGCATTGACTCAGATACGCAGTATTTT
CDR3: CATSRADIFLLAGIDSDTQYF

size: NA
D: TRBD1
J: TRBJ1-1
V: TRBV6-6
DNA: TGTGCCAGCAGAGACTCAACAGGGGCCGGCACTGAAGCTTTCTTT
CDR3: CASRDSTGAGTEAFF

size: NA
D: NA
J: TRBJ2-1
V: TRBV20-1
DNA: TGCAGTGCTAGCTTACAGTTCGGGCAGTTCTTC
CDR3: CSASLQFGQFF

size: NA
D: NA
J: TRBJ1-2
V: TRBV28
DNA: TGTGCCAGCAGTTTATTAGCTAACTATGGCTACACCTTC
CDR3: CASSLLANYGYTF

size: NA
D: TRBD1
J: TRBJ1-1
V: TRBV19
DNA: TGTGCCAGTAGACTAGACAGGGGTGGGACTGAAGCTTTCTTT
CDR3: CASRLDRGGTEAFF

size: NA
D: TRBD1
J: TRBJ2-6
V: TRBV6-1
DNA: TGTGCCAGCAGTGCCCAGGGGACAGGATGGAAGGCCAACGTCCTGACTTTC
CDR3: CASSAQGTGWKANVLTF

size: once
D: TRBD1
J: TRBJ1-2
V: TRBV9
DNA: TGTGCCAGCAGCGCCCTAGGACAGGGCTCAGGCTACACCTTC
CDR3: CASSALGQGSGYTF

size: NA
D: NA
J: TRBJ1-3
V: TRBV6-1
DNA: TGTGCCAGCAGGGAACCACAGGGTCTTCCTGGAAACACCATATATTTT
CDR3: CASREPQGLPGNTIYF

size: NA
D: NA
J: TRBJ2-7
V: TRBV7-9
DNA: TGTGCCAGCAGCACAGGGACCTACGAGCAGTACTTC
CDR3: CASSTGTYEQYF

size: NA
D: NA
J: TRBJ1-6
V: TRBV5-4
DNA: TGTGCCAGCAACAGTTGGGCAACGGATTCACCCCTCCACTTT
CDR3: CASNSWATDSPLHF

size: NA
D: NA
J: TRBJ1-1
V: TRBV6-2/TRBV6-3
DNA: TGTGCCAGCAGCCAGGACAGATTGATCACTGAAGCTTTCTTT
CDR3: CASSQDRLITEAFF

size: few
D: NA
J: TRBJ2-7
V: TRBV7-9
DNA: TGTGCCAGCAGCTTAGCCCCAGCAGGGTCCTCGAAGCAGTACTTC
CDR3: CASSLAPAGSSKQYF

size: NA
D: NA
J: TRBJ1-5
V: TRBV7-2
DNA: TGTGCCAGCAGCTTAGCAGGGGTTGGTCAGCCCCAGCATTTT
CDR3: CASSLAGVGQPQHF

size: NA
D: NA
J: TRBJ1-3
V: TRBV5-6
DNA: TGTGCCAGCAGCTTCAGGATAGGCAGTAACACCATATATTTT
CDR3: CASSFRIGSNTIYF

size: NA
D: NA
J: TRBJ2-2
V: TRBV7-8
DNA: TGTGCCAGCCGACTTCTAGGTGTCAGGAACACCGGGGAGCTGTTTTTT
CDR3: CASRLLGVRNTGELFF

size: NA
D: NA
J: TRBJ2-7
V: TRBV19
DNA: TGTGCCAGTAGTGTCGACAGGCAGCGAGGGTACGAGCAGTACTTC
CDR3: CASSVDRQRGYEQYF

size: NA
D: TRBD1
J: TRBJ1-2
V: TRBV19
DNA: TGTGCCACCAGGGGCCTCGGACAGGGGATTAACTATGGCTACACCTTC
CDR3: CATRGLGQGINYGYTF

size: NA
D: TRBD1
J: TRBJ1-3
V: TRBV5-1
DNA: TGCGCCAGCAGCTCGGGGACAGGGAGATCTGGAAACACCATATATTTT
CDR3: CASSSGTGRSGNTIYF

size: NA
D: TRBD1
J: TRBJ1-2
V: TRBV15
DNA: TGTGCCACCAGCACCCTTCAAGACAGGGGATACACCTTC
CDR3: CATSTLQDRGYTF

size: NA
D: NA
J: TRBJ2-1
V: TRBV19
DNA: TGTGCCAGTAGTACCGGAGCCCTGCCGGCCTACAATGAGCAGTTCTTC
CDR3: CASSTGALPAYNEQFF

size: NA
D: TRBD1
J: TRBJ2-2
V: TRBV5-6
DNA: TGTGCCAGCAGCTTGATTCGTTTTTGGGGACAGGGAAACACCGGGGAGCTGTTTTTT
CDR3: CASSLIRFWGQGNTGELFF

size: NA
D: NA
J: TRBJ2-2
V: TRBV9
DNA: TGTGCCAGCAGCCCCCGGCTAGCGTTATTTGGGGGGGAGCTGTTTTTT
CDR3: CASSPRLALFGGELFF

size: NA
D: TRBD1
J: TRBJ2-4
V: TRBV12-5
DNA: TGTGCTAGTGGTTATACCAGGGGACAGGGGATTGGAGCCAAAAACATTCAGTACTTC
CDR3: CASGYTRGQGIGAKNIQYF

size: NA
D: NA
J: TRBJ1-4
V: TRBV9
DNA: TGTGCCAGCAGCCCGATGGGGGGTGTAGGTGAAAAACTGTTTTTT
CDR3: CASSPMGGVGEKLFF

size: NA
D: NA
J: TRBJ2-5
V: TRBV2
DNA: TGTGCCAGCAGCCAGGGTACCGAGACCCAGTACTTC
CDR3: CASSQGTETQYF

size: NA
D: NA
J: TRBJ1-1
V: TRBV9
DNA: TGTGCCAGCAGCGCCTCGGTTGTGAACACTGAAGCTTTCTTT
CDR3: CASSASVVNTEAFF

size: NA
D: NA
J: TRBJ1-2
V: TRBV28
DNA: TGTGCCAGCAGTCCACGGTTTAACTATGGCTACACCTTC
CDR3: CASSPRFNYGYTF

size: NA
D: NA
J: TRBJ1-5
V: TRBV6-6
DNA: TGTGCCAGCAGTTACCCCGACAGGAATCAGCCCCAGCATTTT
CDR3: CASSYPDRNQPQHF

size: NA
D: NA
J: TRBJ2-5
V: TRBV12-3/TRBV12-4
DNA: TGTGCCAGCAGTTTAAATCGGGAGACCCAGTACTTC
CDR3: CASSLNRETQYF

size: NA
D: NA
J: TRBJ1-1
V: TRBV2
DNA: TGTGCCAGCAGTGAACGGGAGAACACTGAAGCTTTCTTT
CDR3: CASSERENTEAFF

size: NA
D: NA
J: TRBJ2-1
V: TRBV18
DNA: TGTGCCACTGCTGATCCGAGCTCCTACAATGAGCAGTTCTTC
CDR3: CATADPSSYNEQFF

size: few
D: TRBD2
J: TRBJ2-3
V: TRBV5-1
DNA: TGCGCCAGCAGCTTGGGGACTAGCGGGTGGAGCACAGATACGCAGTATTTT
CDR3: CASSLGTSGWSTDTQYF

size: NA
D: TRBD1
J: TRBJ1-1
V: TRBV6-1
DNA: TGTGCCAGCAGTGAACTGGGCAGGGGGCTTTCTGAAGCTTTCTTT
CDR3: CASSELGRGLSEAFF

size: NA
D: TRBD2
J: TRBJ2-7
V: TRBV27
DNA: TGTGCCAGCAAGGGACTAGCGGATTCGAAGCAGTACTTC
CDR3: CASKGLADSKQYF

size: NA
D: NA
J: TRBJ2-2
V: TRBV18
DNA: TGTGCCAGCTCACCCTCCAGGGGAGTCGGGGAGCTGTTTTTT
CDR3: CASSPSRGVGELFF

size: NA
D: NA
J: TRBJ2-2
V: TRBV4-1
DNA: TGCGCCAGCAGCCAAGATGTCAGGAGGCGGACCGGGGAGCTGTTTTTT
CDR3: CASSQDVRRRTGELFF

size: NA
D: TRBD2
J: TRBJ2-7
V: TRBV5-1
DNA: TGCGCCAGCAGCCCCCGAGCGGGAGGGAACTCCTACGAGCAGTACTTC
CDR3: CASSPRAGGNSYEQYF

size: NA
D: NA
J: TRBJ1-5
V: TRBV27
DNA: TGTGCCAGCAGTGTCAGGCACAATCAGCCCCAGCATTTT
CDR3: CASSVRHNQPQHF

size: NA
D: NA
J: TRBJ1-5
V: TRBV3-1/TRBV3-2
DNA: TGTGCCAGCAGCCAGGGCGGGCCGGGCAATCAGCCCCAGCATTTT
CDR3: CASSQGGPGNQPQHF

size: NA
D: NA
J: TRBJ2-7
V: TRBV29-1
DNA: TGCAGCGTTGTTTTTTCCAGGGACACCTCCTACGAGCAGTACTTC
CDR3: CSVVFSRDTSYEQYF

size: NA
D: NA
J: TRBJ1-5
V: TRBV18
DNA: TGTGCCAGCTCACCTCCACAGACGGAGGATGGGAGCAATCAGCCCCAGCATTTT
CDR3: CASSPPQTEDGSNQPQHF

size: NA
D: TRBD2
J: TRBJ2-1
V: TRBV4-3
DNA: TGCGCCAGCAGCCAAGATACTAGCGGGAGGGCCGGGGATGAGCAGTTCTTC
CDR3: CASSQDTSGRAGDEQFF

size: once
D: NA
J: TRBJ2-1
V: TRBV5-1
DNA: TGCGCCAGCAGCGCAGGAAGGGGCGCATCAGAGTCCTACAATGAGCAGTTCTTC
CDR3: CASSAGRGASESYNEQFF

size: NA
D: TRBD1
J: TRBJ2-7
V: TRBV7-3
DNA: TGTGCCAGCAGCTTTGGACAGGGGAAGGTCTACGAGCAGTACTTC
CDR3: CASSFGQGKVYEQYF

size: NA
D: TRBD1
J: TRBJ1-5
V: TRBV9
DNA: TGTGCCAGCAGCCCGACAGGGGCGAGCAATCAGCCCCAGCATTTT
CDR3: CASSPTGASNQPQHF

size: NA
D: NA
J: TRBJ1-5
V: TRBV7-2
DNA: TGTGCCAGCAGCTTAGCTGGGACTGCCAATCAGCCCCAGCATTTT
CDR3: CASSLAGTANQPQHF